These T cell receptor beta chains were read from a single sample in a study of Graves' ophthalmopathy and Graves' hyperthyroidism. In TCRdb, the multiplex PCR reads were re-called with MiXCR into one record per CDR3 protein. Of about 600,000 distinct CDR3 sequences detected, approximately 37% appear once; the ten largest clones hold about 4.6%. The sample comprised peripheral blood or thyroid tissue (not recorded which). The receptors derive from an adult man with Graves' hyperthyroidism. Each CDR3 is given with its conserved first and last residue. The D gene is left open where the match is weak. Clone size is not always given. Where it is, it says once, few, many or a class for expanded clones.

>TRBV2|once|TRBJ2-7|TRBD1
CAGRDRGDYEQYF
TGTGCCGGCCGGGACAGGGGGGACTACGAGCAGTACTTC
>TRBV29-1|many|TRBJ2-7|TRBD2
CSVLGLAGEGEQYF
TGCAGCGTTCTTGGACTAGCGGGAGAAGGCGAGCAGTACTTC
>TRBV15|-|TRBJ1-5|-
CATSRAGPNQPQHF
TGTGCCACCAGCAGAGCGGGGCCCAATCAGCCCCAGCATTTT
>TRBV10-3|-|TRBJ2-5|-
CAISALHLQETQYF
TGTGCCATCAGTGCTTTACACCTCCAAGAGACCCAGTACTTC
>TRBV3-1|many|TRBJ1-2|-
CASSQDLGRTYYGYTF
TGTGCCAGCAGCCAAGATCTTGGCAGGACTTACTATGGCTACACCTTC
>TRBV19|-|TRBJ2-3|-
CASKSDSADTQYF
TGTGCCAGTAAGTCGGACTCCGCAGATACGCAGTATTTT
>TRBV29-1|few|TRBJ2-7|-
CSVEEVQGYEQYF
TGCAGCGTTGAAGAGGTACAGGGTTACGAGCAGTACTTC
>TRBV6-5|many|TRBJ2-2|-
CASSYVRAGELFF
TGTGCCAGCAGTTACGTCAGGGCCGGGGAGCTGTTTTTT
>TRBV29-1|-|TRBJ1-1|-
CSVEHRGTGAEAFF
TGCAGCGTTGAACATCGGGGGACCGGGGCTGAAGCTTTCTTT
>TRBV10-2|-|TRBJ2-7|-
CASSELGEEQYF
TGCGCCAGCAGTGAGTTAGGGGAAGAGCAGTACTTC
>TRBV7-9|few|TRBJ2-6|TRBD2
CASTFRRTSSGANVLTF
TGTGCCAGCACCTTTAGACGGACTAGCTCTGGGGCCAACGTCCTGACTTTC
>TRBV7-9|once|TRBJ2-7|TRBD2
CASSYSGTSDYEQYF
TGTGCCAGCAGCTACTCCGGGACTAGCGACTACGAGCAGTACTTC
>TRBV15|-|TRBJ1-5|-
CASSLGGLGVQPQRF
TGTGCCAGCAGCTTGGGGGGGCTCGGGGTGCAGCCCCAGCGTTTT
>TRBV19|many|TRBJ1-2|-
CASRLQQDYGYTF
TGTGCCAGTAGACTCCAACAGGACTATGGCTACACCTTC
>TRBV10-3|many|TRBJ1-5|-
CAISSAGDRQPQHF
TGTGCCATCAGTTCGGCAGGGGACCGACAGCCCCAGCATTTT
>TRBV7-9|few|TRBJ2-3|TRBD2
CASSLTAGGLTDTQYF
TGTGCCAGCAGCTTAACAGCGGGGGGCCTCACAGATACGCAGTATTTT
>TRBV19|-|TRBJ2-7|-
CASSADGTETYEQYF
TGTGCCAGTAGTGCCGACGGGACGGAGACTTACGAGCAGTACTTC
>TRBV12-3/TRBV12-4|few|TRBJ1-3|-
CASSLLVDWRLPISGNTIYF
TGTGCCAGCAGTTTATTGGTCGACTGGAGGCTACCCATCTCTGGAAACACCATATATTTT
>TRBV28|-|TRBJ2-7|-
CASRLGHSYEQYF
TGTGCCAGCAGGTTGGGGCACTCCTACGAGCAGTACTTC
>TRBV5-1|-|TRBJ2-2|-
CASSLVLVAAGELFF
TGCGCCAGCAGCTTGGTTTTAGTCGCCGCCGGGGAGCTGTTTTTT
>TRBV7-2|-|TRBJ2-2|TRBD2
CASSLGTSGITGELFF
TGTGCCAGCAGCCTCGGGACTAGCGGGATCACCGGGGAGCTGTTTTTT
>TRBV7-9|-|TRBJ2-5|-
CASSLGARYEEETQYF
TGTGCCAGCAGCTTGGGGGCGCGGTATGAGGAAGAGACCCAGTACTTC
>TRBV7-8|many|TRBJ1-4|-
CASSLAGPDEKLFF
TGTGCCAGCAGCTTAGCTGGGCCGGATGAAAAACTGTTTTTT
>TRBV20-1|-|TRBJ2-7|TRBD2
CSANPSGGPYEQYF
TGCAGTGCTAACCCTAGCGGGGGACCCTACGAGCAGTACTTC
>TRBV20-1|-|TRBJ1-2|TRBD1
CSATGGREDGYTF
TGCAGTGCTACAGGGGGTCGGGAGGATGGCTACACCTTC
>TRBV29-1|once|TRBJ2-2|TRBD1
CTGQGGGTGELFF
TGCACCGGACAGGGTGGTGGCACCGGGGAGCTGTTTTTT
>TRBV6-1|many|TRBJ1-4|-
CASSEGRGFDATNEKLFF
TGTGCCAGCAGTGAAGGTCGAGGTTTTGACGCAACTAATGAAAAACTGTTTTTT
>TRBV19|many|TRBJ1-6|-
CASKENNNSPLHF
TGTGCCAGTAAGGAAAACAATAATTCACCCCTCCACTTT
>TRBV7-2|-|TRBJ1-3|-
CASSRDGLSGNTIYF
TGTGCCAGCAGCCGGGACGGTCTCTCTGGAAACACCATATATTTT
>TRBV3-1|many|TRBJ1-5|-
CASSQWVGQPQHF
TGTGCCAGCAGCCAGTGGGTGGGCCAGCCCCAGCATTTT
>TRBV20-1|many|TRBJ2-5|-
CSARGDGRETQYF
TGCAGTGCTAGAGGGGACGGGCGGGAGACCCAGTACTTC
>TRBV6-1|-|TRBJ2-7|-
CASQQGWNGEQYF
TGTGCCAGTCAACAGGGTTGGAACGGCGAGCAGTACTTC
>TRBV20-1|many|TRBJ1-1|-
CSARAGAGTTEAFF
TGCAGTGCTAGAGCCGGAGCGGGGACCACTGAAGCTTTCTTT
>TRBV27|many|TRBJ1-2|-
CASSYIGGLGGYTF
TGTGCCAGCAGTTATATCGGAGGATTGGGAGGCTACACCTTC
>TRBV6-6|few|TRBJ1-6|TRBD1
CASRMTGAYNSPLHF
TGTGCCAGCAGGATGACAGGGGCATATAATTCACCCCTCCACTTT
>TRBV7-9|few|TRBJ2-7|TRBD2
CASSLETSGVYEQYF
TGTGCCAGCAGCTTAGAAACTAGCGGGGTCTACGAGCAGTACTTC
>TRBV7-9|-|TRBJ1-2|-
CASSTTSGVYGYTF
TGTGCCAGCAGCACCACTAGCGGGGTCTATGGCTACACCTTC
>TRBV7-2|-|TRBJ1-5|-
CASSPLLGNQPQHF
TGTGCCAGCAGCCCGCTCCTGGGGAATCAGCCCCAGCATTTT
>TRBV3-1|-|TRBJ1-2|-
CASSFETGTYGYTF
TGTGCCAGCAGCTTTGAAACAGGGACCTATGGCTACACCTTC
>TRBV10-2|-|TRBJ2-5|-
CASRSGASKETQYF
TGCGCCAGCAGGTCGGGGGCTAGCAAGGAGACCCAGTACTTC
>TRBV24-1|-|TRBJ2-1|TRBD2
CATGVGGYNEQFF
TGTGCCACTGGTGTCGGGGGGTACAATGAGCAGTTCTTC
>TRBV7-6|-|TRBJ2-5|-
CASSFATGRKKTQYF
TGTGCCAGCAGCTTCGCAACGGGGAGGAAGAAGACCCAGTACTTC